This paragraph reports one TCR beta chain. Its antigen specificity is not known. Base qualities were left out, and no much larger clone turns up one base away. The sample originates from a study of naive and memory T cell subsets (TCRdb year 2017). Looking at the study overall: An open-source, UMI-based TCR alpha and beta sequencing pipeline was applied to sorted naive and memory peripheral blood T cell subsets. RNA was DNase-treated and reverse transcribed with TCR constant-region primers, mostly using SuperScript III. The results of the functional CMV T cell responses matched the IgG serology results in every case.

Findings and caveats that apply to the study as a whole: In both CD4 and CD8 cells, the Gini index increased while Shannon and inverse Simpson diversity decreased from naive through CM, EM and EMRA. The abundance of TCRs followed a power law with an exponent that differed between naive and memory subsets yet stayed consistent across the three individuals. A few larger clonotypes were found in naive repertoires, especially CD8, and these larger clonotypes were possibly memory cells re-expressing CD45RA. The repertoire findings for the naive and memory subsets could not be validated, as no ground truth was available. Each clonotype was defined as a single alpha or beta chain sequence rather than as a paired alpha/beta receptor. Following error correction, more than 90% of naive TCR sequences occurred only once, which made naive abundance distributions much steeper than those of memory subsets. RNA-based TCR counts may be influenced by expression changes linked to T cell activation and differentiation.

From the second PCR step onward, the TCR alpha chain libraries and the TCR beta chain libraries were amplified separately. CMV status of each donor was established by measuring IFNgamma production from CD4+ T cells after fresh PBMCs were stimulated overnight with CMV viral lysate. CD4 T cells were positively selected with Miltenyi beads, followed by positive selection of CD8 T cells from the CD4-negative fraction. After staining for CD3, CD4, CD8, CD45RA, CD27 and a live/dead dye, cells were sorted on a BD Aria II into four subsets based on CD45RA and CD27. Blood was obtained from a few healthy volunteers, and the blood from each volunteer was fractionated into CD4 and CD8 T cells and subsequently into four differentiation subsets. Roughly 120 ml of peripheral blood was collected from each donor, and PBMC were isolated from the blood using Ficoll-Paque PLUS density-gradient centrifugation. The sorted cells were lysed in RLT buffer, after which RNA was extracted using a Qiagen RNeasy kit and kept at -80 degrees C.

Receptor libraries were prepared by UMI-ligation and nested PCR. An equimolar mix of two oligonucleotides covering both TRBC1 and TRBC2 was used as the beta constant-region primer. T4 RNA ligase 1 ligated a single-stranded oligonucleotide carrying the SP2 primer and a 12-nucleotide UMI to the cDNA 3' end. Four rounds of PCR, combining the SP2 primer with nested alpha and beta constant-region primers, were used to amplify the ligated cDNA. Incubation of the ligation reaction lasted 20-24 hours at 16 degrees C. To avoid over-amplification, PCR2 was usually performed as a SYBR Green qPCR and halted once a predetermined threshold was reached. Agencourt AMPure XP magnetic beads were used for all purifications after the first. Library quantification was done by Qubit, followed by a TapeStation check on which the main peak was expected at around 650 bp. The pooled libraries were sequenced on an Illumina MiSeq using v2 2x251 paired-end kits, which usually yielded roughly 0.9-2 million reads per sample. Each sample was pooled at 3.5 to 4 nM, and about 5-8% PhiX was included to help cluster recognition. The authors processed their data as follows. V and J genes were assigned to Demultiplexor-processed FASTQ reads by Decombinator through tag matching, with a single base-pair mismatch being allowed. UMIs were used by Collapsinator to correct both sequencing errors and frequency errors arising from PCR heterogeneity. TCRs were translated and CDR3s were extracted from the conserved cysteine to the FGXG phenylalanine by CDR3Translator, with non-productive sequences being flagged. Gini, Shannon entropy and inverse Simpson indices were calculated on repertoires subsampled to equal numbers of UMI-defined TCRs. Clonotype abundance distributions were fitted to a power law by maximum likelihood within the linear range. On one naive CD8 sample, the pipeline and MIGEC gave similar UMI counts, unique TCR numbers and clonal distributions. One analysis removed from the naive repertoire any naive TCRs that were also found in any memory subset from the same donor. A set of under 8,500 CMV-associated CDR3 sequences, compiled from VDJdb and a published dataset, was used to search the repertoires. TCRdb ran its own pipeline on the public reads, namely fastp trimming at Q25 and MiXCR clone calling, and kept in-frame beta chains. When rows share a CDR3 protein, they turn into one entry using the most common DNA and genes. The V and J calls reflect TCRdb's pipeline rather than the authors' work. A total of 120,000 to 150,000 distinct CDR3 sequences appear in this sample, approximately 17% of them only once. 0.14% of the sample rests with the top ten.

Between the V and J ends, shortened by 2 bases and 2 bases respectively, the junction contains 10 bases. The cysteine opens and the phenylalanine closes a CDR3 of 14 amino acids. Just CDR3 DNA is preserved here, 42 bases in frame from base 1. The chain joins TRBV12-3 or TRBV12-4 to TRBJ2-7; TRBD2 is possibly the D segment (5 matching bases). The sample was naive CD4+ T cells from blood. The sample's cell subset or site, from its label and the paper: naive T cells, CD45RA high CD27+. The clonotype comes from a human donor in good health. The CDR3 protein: CASSLRAAAYEQYF. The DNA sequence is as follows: TGTGCCAGCAGTTTAAGAGCGGCGGCCTACGAGCAGTACTTC.